The 11 T cell receptor beta chains below come from one sample, sequenced in a study of radiotherapy plus CTLA-4 blockade in lung cancer. This table comes from immunoSEQ multiplex PCR, and its TCRdb copy is limited to in-frame clones, with some not included. The table records tens of thousands of clones, 70% to 80% of them present only once. The sequenced sample was peripheral blood, obtained from a patient treated with radiotherapy plus ipilimumab. These receptors were taken from a human donor with non-small cell lung cancer who had a complete response to radiotherapy plus ipilimumab.

The chain couples TRBV5-1 to TRBJ1-2, with 7 bases that match TRBD1. This CDR3 has 14 amino acids. V shed 0 bases, J shed 6 bases, and the junction held 5 bases outside the gene matches. Germline values: CDR1 SGHRS, CDR2 YFSETQ. The CDR3 spells CASSLATGVDGYTF. Written as DNA, the CDR3 is TGCGCCAGCAGCTTGGCCACAGGGGTTGATGGCTACACCTTC. Looking up the rest from reference TRBV5-1 and TRBJ1-2 gives the full variable domain: KAGVTQTPRYLIKTRGQQVTLSCSPISGHRSVSWYQQTPGQGLQFLFEYFSETQRNKGNFPGRFSGRQFSNSRSEMNVSTLELGDSALYLCASSLATGVDGYTFGSGTRLTVV.

In this sample, this clone turned up a few times. The J gene is TRBJ1-6, the V gene TRBV18, with 7 bases fitting TRBD1. The germline CDR1 and CDR2 sequences are KGHSH and LQKENI. V dropped 3 bases and J dropped 5; count of bases not matched to a gene: 10. The CDR3 length is 17 residues. In DNA, the CDR3 is TGTGCCAGCTCACCCATCCGCCGGGACAGAAATAATTCACCCCTCCACTTT. As protein: CASSPIRRDRNNSPLHF. The entire variable domain, with the rest obtained from reference TRBV18 and TRBJ1-6, is as follows: NAGVMQNPRHLVRRRGQEARLRCSPMKGHSHVYWYRQLPEEGLKFMVYLQKENIIDESGMPKERFSAEFPKEGPSILRIQQVVRGDSAAYFCASSPIRRDRNNSPLHFGNGTRLTVT.

The V gene is TRBV2, the J gene TRBJ2-1; tentatively, D is TRBD1 (7 bases). Germline V gene sequence: CDR1 SNHLY, CDR2 FYNNEI. The CDR3 length is 17 residues. Trimming took off 4 bases at V and 6 bases at J, with 22 bases between the two ends. The CDR3 sequence: CASSGRRGPTDLNEQFF. CDR3 in DNA: TGTGCCAGCAGTGGCCGGAGGGGGCCGACAGATCTCAATGAGCAGTTCTTC.

This chain joins TRBV9 and TRBJ2-2; D gene ambiguous. Germline loops: CDR1 SGDLS, CDR2 YYNGEE. This CDR3 contains 15 residues. V lost 0 bases to trimming and J lost 1 base, with 7 bases between them. The CDR3 reads CASSVGDLNTGELFF. CDR3 in DNA: TGTGCCAGCAGCGTAGGAGATTTGAACACCGGGGAGCTGTTTTTT. Variable domain in full (rest from reference TRBV9 and TRBJ2-2): DSGVTQTPKHLITATGQRVTLRCSPRSGDLSVYWYQQSLDQGLQFLIQYYNGEERAKGNILERFSAQQFPDLHSELNLSSLELGDSALYFCASSVGDLNTGELFFGEGSRLTVL.

The CDR3 DNA reads TGTGCCAGTAGTATTCCCACAGGCTATGGCTACACCTTC. As protein: CASSIPTGYGYTF. The gene calls are TRBV19 and TRBJ1-2; D possibly corresponds to TRBD1 (5 bases). V dropped 3 bases and J dropped 4 bases, with 9 bases sitting between them. CDR3 length equals 13 residues. Germline V CDR1 and CDR2: LNHDA, SQIVND (reference sequence).

The CDR3 spells CASSVRTGDGQPQHF. The CDR3 DNA is TGTGCCAGTAGTGTACGGACAGGTGATGGTCAGCCCCAGCATTTT. This rearrangement joins TRBV19 to TRBJ1-5; the match to TRBD1 covers 7 bases. CDR3 length: 15 residues. Germline CDR1 LNHDA, CDR2 SQIVND (reference sequence). The V gene end was trimmed by 5 bases and the J gene end by 6 bases; junction bases not matched to a gene: 10.

The chain employs TRBV5-1 and TRBJ2-2; TRBD1 matches 8 bases. Germline V lookup: CDR1 SGHRS, CDR2 YFSETQ. V was clipped by 4 bases and J by 5 bases; unmatched bases: 7. CDR3 length equals 15 residues. CDR3 in amino acids: CASSPDRVATGELFF. The DNA for the CDR3 is TGCGCCAGCAGCCCGGACAGGGTGGCGACCGGGGAGCTGTTTTTT.

This chain connects TRBV6-5 to TRBJ2-7; D perhaps matches TRBD1 (5 bases). V lost 2 bases to trimming and J lost 2 bases, with 10 bases between them. Germline V gene lookup returns CDR1 MNHEY and CDR2 SVGAGI. This CDR3 contains 14 residues. The CDR3 coding sequence is TGTGCCAGCAGTTACGACAGAACGCCCTACGAGCAGTACTTC. It yields the protein CASSYDRTPYEQYF.

This chain connects TRBV7-2 to TRBJ1-3; 8 bases align to TRBD1. Trimming removed 1 base from V and 4 bases from J; junction bases left unmatched: 3. The CDR3 is 15 residues long. The V gene's germline CDR1 is SGHTA and CDR2 FQGNSA. The CDR3 spells CASSLVGTGGNTIYF. In DNA form, the CDR3 reads TGTGCCAGCAGCTTAGTGGGGACAGGCGGAAACACCATATATTTT.

The chain combines TRBV30 with TRBJ2-2; 10 bases fit TRBD2. With 3 bases clipped from V and 5 bases from J, the junction kept 6 bases outside the gene matches. Germline V gene data show CDR1 as GTSNPN and CDR2 as SVGIG (reference sequence). The CDR3 totals 15 residues. CDR3 loop: CAWRLAGVGTGELFF. The CDR3, as DNA: TGTGCCTGGAGGCTAGCGGGGGTGGGGACCGGGGAGCTGTTTTTT. Using reference TRBV30 and TRBJ2-2 for the parts outside the CDR3, the full variable domain is SQTIHQWPATLVQPVGSPLSLECTVEGTSNPNLYWYRQAAGRGLQLLFYSVGIGQISSEVPQNLSASRPQDRQFILSSKKLLLSDSGFYLCAWRLAGVGTGELFFGEGSRLTVL.

The chain couples TRBV9 to TRBJ1-4; 8 positions agree with TRBD1. V was pared by 0 bases and J by 7 bases, with 5 bases of the junction left unmatched. Per germline, CDR1 SGDLS and CDR2 YYNGEE. The CDR3 loop spans 15 amino acids. CDR3 sequence reads: CASSVVGTGGEKLFF. The CDR3 nucleotides are TGTGCCAGCAGCGTAGTGGGGACAGGAGGTGAAAAACTGTTTTTT.